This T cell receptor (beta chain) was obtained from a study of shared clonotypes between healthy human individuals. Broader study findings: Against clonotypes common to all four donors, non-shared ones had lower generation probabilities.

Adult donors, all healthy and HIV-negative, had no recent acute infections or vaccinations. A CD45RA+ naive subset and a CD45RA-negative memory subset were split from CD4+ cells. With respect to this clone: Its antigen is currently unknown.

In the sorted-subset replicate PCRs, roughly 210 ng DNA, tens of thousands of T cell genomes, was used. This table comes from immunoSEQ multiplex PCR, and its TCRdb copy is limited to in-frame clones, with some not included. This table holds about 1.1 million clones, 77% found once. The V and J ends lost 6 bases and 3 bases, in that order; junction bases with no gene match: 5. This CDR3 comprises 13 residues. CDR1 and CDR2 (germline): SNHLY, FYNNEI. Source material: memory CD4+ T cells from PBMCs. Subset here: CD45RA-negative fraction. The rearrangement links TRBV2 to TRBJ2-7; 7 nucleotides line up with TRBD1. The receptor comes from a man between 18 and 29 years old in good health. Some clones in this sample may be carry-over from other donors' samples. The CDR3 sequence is CASRDRALYEQYF. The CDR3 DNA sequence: TGTGCCAGCAGAGACAGGGCGCTCTACGAGCAGTACTTC.